One T cell receptor (beta chain) is described in this entry. This clone was picked up one time. Its binding antigen is unknown. Base qualities are not provided; no much larger clone lies one nucleotide away. CDR1 and CDR2, per the germline V gene, are MNHEY and SVGAGI. Including the terminal cysteine and phenylalanine, the CDR3 comprises 15 residues. CDR3 DNA is the only sequence kept; it has 45 bases, read in frame from the first base. Germline trimming amounts to 7 bases on V and 0 bases on J, with 9 as the count of junction bases outside the gene matches. The time point label corresponds to: pre-transplant. Unstimulated PBMCs, after thawing, were stained for CD3, CD4 and CD8 and then FACS-sorted into CD3+CD4+ and CD3+CD8+ populations. Randomization to immunosuppression withdrawal applied to every one of the 8 studied subjects. Genomic DNA was isolated with the Qiagen DNeasy Blood and Tissue Kit. High-throughput TCRbeta CDR3 sequencing of frozen genomic DNA was performed by immunoSEQ, including PCR amplification, mapping, bias correction and internal controls. In the source study's methods: Productive rearrangements were kept, and unique TCRbeta sequences were defined by CDR3 nucleotide sequence plus V and J gene. Donor-reactive sequences required at least 5-fold expansion in CFSE-low cells versus unstimulated pre-transplant cells and at least 0.01% frequency. Per-subject minimum frequency thresholds, based on the lowest-template unstimulated sample, ensured at least 90% detection power. Jensen-Shannon divergence between the top 1000 TCRbeta sequences post- versus pre-transplant served as the measure of repertoire turnover. Two-sided Fisher's exact tests were used to test for changes in the detection of donor-reactive sequences. In its TCRdb copy, this immuneACCESS table keeps in-frame sequences only and misses some clones. Where compared with another copy, unresolved V genes explain less than half of these, and the others have no known cause. From that table come the V and J calls and clone size; the DNA was used to work out D and trimming. Counted in this sample were some 15,000 clones; about 90% of them appeared once. The top ten hold roughly half of the sample.

This sample stems from a study of T cell clones after liver transplantation (dated by TCRdb to between 2018 and 2020). The study in broad terms: The samples were obtained from ITN030ST, a randomized trial that attempted immunosuppression withdrawal within 2 years after liver transplantation. Blood samples were collected pre-transplant, then pre-randomization ahead of withdrawal, and finally post-randomization once withdrawal had either been completed or failed. Tolerance was defined as complete immunosuppression withdrawal for at least one year with no rise in liver enzymes beyond twice the upper limit of normal. After a pre-transplant mixed lymphocyte reaction, TCRbeta sequencing was used to pinpoint donor-reactive T cell clones, which were subsequently tracked in post-transplant blood. Three of the eight recipients were HCV-positive; the others were transplanted for non-autoimmune, non-viral indications. The study cohort included 8 liver transplant recipients, of whom 3 were classified as tolerant and 5 as non-tolerant. Until randomization at 12-24 months post-transplant, subjects were given standard immunosuppression, with no induction therapy. Third party-reactive TCRbeta sequences from pre-transplant MLRs were also identified as an antigen-independent comparator for donor-reactive sequences. Overall study results and their limits: Without allograft tissue specimens, donor-reactive T cells may have migrated into the graft rather than being deleted. In most of the 8 subjects, circulating donor-reactive CD4 TCRbeta sequences decreased significantly after transplant, regardless of tolerance or HCV status. Once repertoire turnover was taken into account, donor-reactive detection showed a significant reduction for CD4 in 7 of 8 subjects and for CD8 in 8 of 8. Donor-reactive sequences decreased more than third party-reactive sequences, which suggests partial antigen-specific deletion that was not related to withdrawal success. Because of small, heterogeneous patient numbers and non-standardized post-transplant time points, the conclusions were only preliminary. Low numbers of available donor cells limited the measurable donor-reactive repertoire in two subjects.

The sequence was collected from a human donor who received a liver transplant. The input for sequencing was CD8+ T cells from blood, taken before liver transplant. The rearrangement joined TRBV6-5 to TRBJ2-7, and TRBD2 aligns with 7 junction nucleotides. The DNA sequence is as follows: TGTGCCAGCACCCAATGGGGGGAGGGCTCCTACGAGCAGTACTTC. This sequence encodes CASTQWGEGSYEQYF.